Here is one T cell receptor beta chain with its context. This sample is drawn from a study of blood T cell repertoires in COVID-19. Across the whole study: Specimens from acute and convalescent COVID-19 originated in the United States, Italy and Spain. T cells, B-cell-depleted T cells, or PBMCs supplied cDNA or gDNA.

The V gene end was trimmed by 3 bases and the J gene end by 8 bases; junction bases not matched to a gene: 7. The CDR3 has 16 amino acids. Germline V CDR1 and CDR2: SEHNR, FQNEAQ (reference sequence). Source study methods: Amplification with reference gene primers provided the estimates of nucleated cell counts. Produced via immunoSEQ multiplex PCR; TCRdb's table is partial and in-frame only. The V and J calls and clone size are taken from that table; D and trimming were inferred from the DNA. The table shows roughly 150,000 clones, with roughly 84% occurring only once. This chain joins TRBV7-9 and TRBJ1-4; 12 nucleotides match TRBD1. This TCR derives from a man aged 70-80 years with active or convalescent COVID-19. Sequencing input: peripheral blood. CDR3: CASSFPGQGAGEKLFF. The CDR3 DNA follows: TGTGCCAGCAGCTTCCCGGGACAGGGGGCGGGAGAAAAACTGTTTTTT.